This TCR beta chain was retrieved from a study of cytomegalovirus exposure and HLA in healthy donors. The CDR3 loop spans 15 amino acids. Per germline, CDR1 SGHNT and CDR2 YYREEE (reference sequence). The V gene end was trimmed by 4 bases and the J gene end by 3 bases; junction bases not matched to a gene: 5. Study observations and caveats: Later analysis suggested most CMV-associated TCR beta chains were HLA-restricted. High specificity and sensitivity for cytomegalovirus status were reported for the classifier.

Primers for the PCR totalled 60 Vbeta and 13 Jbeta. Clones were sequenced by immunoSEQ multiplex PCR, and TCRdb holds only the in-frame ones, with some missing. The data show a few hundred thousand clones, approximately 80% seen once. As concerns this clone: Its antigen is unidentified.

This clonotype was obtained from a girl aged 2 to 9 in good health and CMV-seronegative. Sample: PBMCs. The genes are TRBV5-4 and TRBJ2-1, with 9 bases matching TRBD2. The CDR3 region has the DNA TGTGCCAGCAGCGTGAGCGGGAGGAACTACAATGAGCAGTTCTTC. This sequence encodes CASSVSGRNYNEQFF.